This T cell receptor beta chain was observed in a study of PD-1 blockade in classical Hodgkin lymphoma. Overall study: Administration of nivolumab to patients was at 3 mg/kg intravenously every 2 weeks. Study-wide results and limits: Reported baseline diversity: healthy donors highest, relapsed/refractory patients lowest. CD4+ TCR diversity, unlike CD8+, rose significantly by C4D1. Newly diagnosed patients and complete responders had comparable diversity at baseline.

Germline CDR1 reads SGHDT; CDR2 reads YYEEEE. The CDR3 length is 12 residues. V was pared by 4 bases and J by 8 bases, with 11 bases between. Concerning this clone itself: The antigen is undetermined.

All trial patients relapsed after autologous stem cell transplantation. Negative selection with magnetic separation was used to purify CD4+ T cells from thawed PBMCs. Measured with immunoSEQ multiplex PCR; TCRdb has only the in-frame clones, and not every one. The data show some 17,000 clones, about 85% seen once. This receptor was identified in a human donor with classical Hodgkin lymphoma. Specimen: CD4+ T cells from blood, collected at baseline. The chain carries TRBV5-6 and TRBJ2-3; D may correspond to TRBD1 or TRBD2 (5 bases each). The CDR3 coding sequence is TGTGCCAGCAGCGGGGCGGGCGGTACGCAGTATTTT. It is translated as CASSGAGGTQYF. The full variable domain, completed using reference TRBV5-6 and TRBJ2-3, is DAGVTQSPTHLIKTRGQQVTLRCSPKSGHDTVSWYQQALGQGPQFIFQYYEEEERQRGNFPDRFSGHQFPNYSSELNVNALLLGDSALYLCASSGAGGTQYFGPGTRLTVL.